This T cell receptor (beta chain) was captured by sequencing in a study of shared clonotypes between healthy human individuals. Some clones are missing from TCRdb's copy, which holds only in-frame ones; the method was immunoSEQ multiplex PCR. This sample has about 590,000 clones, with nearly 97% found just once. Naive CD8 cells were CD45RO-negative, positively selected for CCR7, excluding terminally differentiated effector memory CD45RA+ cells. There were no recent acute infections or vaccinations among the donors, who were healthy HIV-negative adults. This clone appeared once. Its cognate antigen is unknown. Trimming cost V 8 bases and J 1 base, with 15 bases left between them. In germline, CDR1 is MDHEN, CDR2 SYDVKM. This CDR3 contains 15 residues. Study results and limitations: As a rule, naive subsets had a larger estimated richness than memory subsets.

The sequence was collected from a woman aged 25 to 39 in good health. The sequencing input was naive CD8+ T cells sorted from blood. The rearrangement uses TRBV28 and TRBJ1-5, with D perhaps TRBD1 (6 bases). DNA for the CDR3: TGTGCCAGCTTGGCGGGACAATTCAGCAATCAGCCCCAGCATTTT. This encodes CASLAGQFSNQPQHF.